This T cell receptor beta chain emerged from a study of neurological immune-mediated disorders. This clonotype was seen repeatedly, ten times or more. Its antigen is not known. Points from the study as a whole: For the multiple sclerosis repertoire cluster, no association with any clinical or MRI feature was found.

Synthesis of cDNA was carried out by template-switch 5'RACE. The reaction used 10-nucleotide random UMIs. TCRdb analysed the 5' RACE reads with MiXCR anew, one entry per CDR3 protein. This sample has 60,000 or so distinct CDR3 sequences, with roughly 3.5% found just once. The receptor's source is an older woman with multiple sclerosis. Specimen: PBMCs.

Written as DNA, the CDR3 is TGTGCCAGCAGCCAAGATCAACCGTGGTCAGATACGCAGTATTTT. As protein: CASSQDQPWSDTQYF. The chain combines TRBV14 with TRBJ2-3; D is undetermined. Germline assignment: CDR1 SGHDN and CDR2 FVKESK. The V and J ends lost 0 bases and 4 bases respectively, with 11 bases between them. The CDR3 runs 15 residues.